This is a list of T cell receptor beta chains from one sample in a study of blood T cell repertoires in COVID-19. Repertoires were generated with immunoSEQ multiplex PCR, while TCRdb's copy carries only in-frame clones and drops some. The data contain roughly 250,000 clones, 65% to 85% of them singletons. Specimen: peripheral blood. The receptors were sampled from a person aged 70 to 80 with COVID-19, enrolled during active disease. The CDR3 runs from the conserved cysteine through the conserved F or W. Each record gives: D gene, clone size, V gene, J gene, CDR3 protein, CDR3 DNA. D genes are given only for firm matches. Only part of the rows carry a size: once, few, many, or a class if the clone is expanded.

d_call: TRBD2
clone_size: -
v_call: TRBV4-1
j_call: TRBJ2-3
cdr3_aa: CASSPVDLLADTQYF
cdr3_nt: TGCGCCAGCAGCCCCGTGGACTTACTAGCGGATACGCAGTATTTT

d_call: TRBD1
clone_size: -
v_call: TRBV24-1
j_call: TRBJ2-1
cdr3_aa: CATTDRGNEQFF
cdr3_nt: TGTGCCACCACGGACAGGGGAAATGAGCAGTTCTTC

d_call: TRBD1
clone_size: -
v_call: TRBV28
j_call: TRBJ1-2
cdr3_aa: CASSHNRGRTIRDGYTF
cdr3_nt: TGTGCCAGCAGTCACAACAGGGGGCGGACTATCCGCGATGGCTACACCTTC

d_call: -
clone_size: -
v_call: TRBV2
j_call: TRBJ2-2
cdr3_aa: CASKGVAGELFF
cdr3_nt: TGTGCCAGCAAGGGGGTGGCCGGGGAGCTGTTTTTT

d_call: -
clone_size: -
v_call: TRBV7-3
j_call: TRBJ2-3
cdr3_aa: CASSLYGDTQYF
cdr3_nt: TGTGCCAGCAGCTTATACGGAGATACGCAGTATTTT

d_call: TRBD1
clone_size: -
v_call: TRBV27
j_call: TRBJ1-4
cdr3_aa: CASSGQGWRELFF
cdr3_nt: TGTGCCAGCAGTGGACAGGGGTGGAGGGAACTGTTTTTT

d_call: -
clone_size: -
v_call: TRBV12-3/TRBV12-4
j_call: TRBJ1-2
cdr3_aa: CASSLGAVGYTF
cdr3_nt: TGTGCCAGCAGTTTAGGGGCAGTGGGCTACACCTTC

d_call: -
clone_size: -
v_call: TRBV7-2
j_call: TRBJ2-5
cdr3_aa: CASSLAGGREETQYF
cdr3_nt: TGTGCCAGCAGCTTAGCGGGGGGGCGTGAAGAGACCCAGTACTTC

d_call: -
clone_size: -
v_call: TRBV5-1
j_call: TRBJ1-2
cdr3_aa: CASSLDGGLGYTF
cdr3_nt: TGCGCCAGCAGCTTGGACGGGGGGCTTGGCTACACCTTC

d_call: TRBD2
clone_size: -
v_call: TRBV7-2
j_call: TRBJ2-2
cdr3_aa: CASSLRAGGDTGELFF
cdr3_nt: TGTGCCAGCAGCTTGCGGGCGGGAGGCGACACCGGGGAGCTGTTTTTT

d_call: -
clone_size: -
v_call: TRBV29-1
j_call: TRBJ1-1
cdr3_aa: CSTNEAFF
cdr3_nt: TGCAGCACTAATGAAGCTTTCTTT

d_call: -
clone_size: -
v_call: TRBV5-4
j_call: TRBJ2-5
cdr3_aa: CASSLGAGEFPETQYF
cdr3_nt: TGTGCCAGCAGCTTGGGGGCAGGGGAGTTTCCAGAGACCCAGTACTTC

d_call: -
clone_size: -
v_call: TRBV5-4
j_call: TRBJ2-2
cdr3_aa: CASSLDLTGELFF
cdr3_nt: TGTGCCAGCAGCTTGGATCTTACCGGGGAGCTGTTTTTT

d_call: -
clone_size: -
v_call: TRBV5-1
j_call: TRBJ1-1
cdr3_aa: CASSLGAGQNTEAFF
cdr3_nt: TGCGCCAGCAGCTTGGGTGCAGGCCAGAACACTGAAGCTTTCTTT

d_call: TRBD1
clone_size: -
v_call: TRBV7-3
j_call: TRBJ2-1
cdr3_aa: CASSRTSGTGLFNEQFF
cdr3_nt: TGTGCCAGCAGCCGAACGTCCGGGACAGGGCTTTTCAATGAGCAGTTCTTC

d_call: -
clone_size: -
v_call: TRBV3-1/TRBV3-2
j_call: TRBJ2-3
cdr3_aa: CASSQDGLSLITDTQYF
cdr3_nt: TGTGCCAGCAGCCAAGATGGGCTATCCCTTATCACAGATACGCAGTATTTT

d_call: TRBD1
clone_size: -
v_call: TRBV28
j_call: TRBJ1-1
cdr3_aa: CASSIPGGITEAFF
cdr3_nt: TGTGCCAGCAGCATCCCAGGGGGTATCACTGAAGCTTTCTTT

d_call: -
clone_size: -
v_call: TRBV28
j_call: TRBJ1-5
cdr3_aa: CASSLKVGQPQHF
cdr3_nt: TGTGCCAGCAGCCTCAAGGTGGGCCAGCCCCAGCATTTT

d_call: TRBD1
clone_size: -
v_call: TRBV5-1
j_call: TRBJ1-2
cdr3_aa: CASSLSTGDYGYTF
cdr3_nt: TGCGCCAGCAGCCTAAGCACAGGGGATTATGGCTACACCTTC

d_call: -
clone_size: -
v_call: TRBV11-3
j_call: TRBJ2-2
cdr3_aa: CASSRTAMNTGELFF
cdr3_nt: TGTGCCAGCAGCAGGACAGCTATGAACACCGGGGAGCTGTTTTTT

d_call: -
clone_size: -
v_call: TRBV4-3
j_call: TRBJ2-2
cdr3_aa: CASSHGQSGGELFF
cdr3_nt: TGCGCCAGCAGCCACGGACAGTCCGGGGGGGAGCTGTTTTTT

d_call: -
clone_size: -
v_call: TRBV6-1
j_call: TRBJ2-7
cdr3_aa: CASSEPGYEQYF
cdr3_nt: TGTGCCAGCAGTGAACCCGGCTACGAGCAGTACTTC

d_call: -
clone_size: -
v_call: TRBV7-2
j_call: TRBJ2-7
cdr3_aa: CASSISSGNLYEQYF
cdr3_nt: TGTGCCAGCAGCATCTCGTCAGGGAATCTCTACGAGCAGTACTTC

d_call: -
clone_size: few
v_call: TRBV2
j_call: TRBJ1-6
cdr3_aa: CAGNPGQLNSPLHF
cdr3_nt: TGTGCCGGAAACCCGGGACAACTTAATTCACCCCTCCACTTT

d_call: TRBD2
clone_size: -
v_call: TRBV7-2
j_call: TRBJ2-7
cdr3_aa: CASSLSGLWGPYEQYF
cdr3_nt: TGTGCCAGCAGTCTTAGCGGGCTCTGGGGACCCTACGAGCAGTACTTC

d_call: -
clone_size: once
v_call: TRBV12-3/TRBV12-4
j_call: TRBJ1-1
cdr3_aa: CASSRELSEAFF
cdr3_nt: TGTGCCAGCAGCCGCGAATTGTCTGAAGCTTTCTTT

d_call: TRBD1
clone_size: -
v_call: TRBV15
j_call: TRBJ1-6
cdr3_aa: CATSRESPWDRNSPLHF
cdr3_nt: TGTGCCACCAGCAGAGAGTCCCCCTGGGACAGAAATTCACCCCTCCACTTT

d_call: TRBD1
clone_size: -
v_call: TRBV5-1
j_call: TRBJ2-5
cdr3_aa: CASSLGGTGPQETQYF
cdr3_nt: TGCGCCAGCAGCTTGGGGGGGACAGGGCCCCAAGAGACCCAGTACTTC

d_call: TRBD1
clone_size: -
v_call: TRBV15
j_call: TRBJ1-1
cdr3_aa: CATSASRQGHTEAFF
cdr3_nt: TGTGCCACCAGCGCCTCCCGACAGGGACACACTGAAGCTTTCTTT

d_call: TRBD1
clone_size: -
v_call: TRBV9
j_call: TRBJ2-2
cdr3_aa: CASSGEGQPTLRAGELFF
cdr3_nt: TGTGCCAGCAGCGGCGAGGGACAGCCCACTCTACGGGCCGGGGAGCTGTTTTTT

d_call: TRBD1
clone_size: -
v_call: TRBV5-8
j_call: TRBJ1-2
cdr3_aa: CASSWDRYGYTF
cdr3_nt: TGTGCCAGCAGCTGGGACAGATATGGCTACACCTTC

d_call: -
clone_size: -
v_call: TRBV28
j_call: TRBJ2-5
cdr3_aa: CASYSSPWRGGETQYF
cdr3_nt: TGTGCCAGCTACTCTTCTCCCTGGAGGGGGGGAGAGACCCAGTACTTC

d_call: -
clone_size: -
v_call: TRBV11-1
j_call: TRBJ2-5
cdr3_aa: CASSPRGETQYF
cdr3_nt: TGTGCCAGCAGCCCAAGAGGGGAGACCCAGTACTTC

d_call: -
clone_size: -
v_call: TRBV7-2
j_call: TRBJ2-5
cdr3_aa: CASSLDSLETQYF
cdr3_nt: TGTGCCAGCAGCTTAGACAGTTTGGAGACCCAGTACTTC

d_call: -
clone_size: -
v_call: TRBV21-1
j_call: TRBJ1-3
cdr3_aa: CASEVREDTIYF
cdr3_nt: TGTGCCAGCGAGGTCAGGGAGGACACCATATATTTT

d_call: TRBD1
clone_size: once
v_call: TRBV19
j_call: TRBJ2-7
cdr3_aa: CASSPDRAVPYEQYF
cdr3_nt: TGTGCCAGTAGCCCGGACAGGGCAGTCCCCTACGAGCAGTACTTC

d_call: TRBD1
clone_size: few
v_call: TRBV6-5
j_call: TRBJ2-1
cdr3_aa: CASLRDRGHDEQFF
cdr3_nt: TGTGCCAGCCTTAGGGACAGGGGACACGATGAGCAGTTCTTC

d_call: TRBD1
clone_size: few
v_call: TRBV30
j_call: TRBJ1-2
cdr3_aa: CAWRKPGGNYGYTF
cdr3_nt: TGTGCCTGGAGAAAACCAGGGGGGAACTATGGCTACACCTTC

d_call: TRBD1
clone_size: -
v_call: TRBV10-3
j_call: TRBJ2-2
cdr3_aa: CAIRPAGTGNTGELFF
cdr3_nt: TGTGCCATCAGACCCGCCGGGACAGGGAACACCGGGGAGCTGTTTTTT

d_call: TRBD2
clone_size: -
v_call: TRBV11-3
j_call: TRBJ2-2
cdr3_aa: CASAGGTGELFF
cdr3_nt: TGTGCCAGCGCGGGGGGTACCGGGGAGCTGTTTTTT

d_call: TRBD2
clone_size: -
v_call: TRBV28
j_call: TRBJ2-5
cdr3_aa: CASSLGTSGLRGETQYF
cdr3_nt: TGTGCCAGCAGTTTAGGGACTAGCGGGCTGAGGGGAGAGACCCAGTACTTC

d_call: -
clone_size: -
v_call: TRBV7-9
j_call: TRBJ2-2
cdr3_aa: CASSQAQFEKFF
cdr3_nt: TGTGCCAGCAGCCAAGCACAGTTCGAGAAGTTTTTT

d_call: TRBD2
clone_size: -
v_call: TRBV19
j_call: TRBJ2-7
cdr3_aa: CASSPGTSGYEQYF
cdr3_nt: TGTGCCAGTAGCCCCGGGACTAGCGGGTACGAGCAGTACTTC

d_call: -
clone_size: -
v_call: TRBV2
j_call: TRBJ2-5
cdr3_aa: CASIRGSGETQYF
cdr3_nt: TGTGCCAGCATACGTGGGAGTGGTGAGACCCAGTACTTC

d_call: TRBD1
clone_size: -
v_call: TRBV5-1
j_call: TRBJ2-7
cdr3_aa: CASSVGQGLEQYF
cdr3_nt: TGCGCCAGCAGCGTGGGACAGGGTCTCGAGCAGTACTTC

d_call: TRBD1
clone_size: -
v_call: TRBV5-1
j_call: TRBJ1-4
cdr3_aa: CASSGQGDSTNEKLFF
cdr3_nt: TGCGCCAGCAGCGGGCAGGGGGATTCAACTAATGAAAAACTGTTTTTT

d_call: -
clone_size: -
v_call: TRBV5-5
j_call: TRBJ1-2
cdr3_aa: CASSLSGIYGYTF
cdr3_nt: TGTGCCAGCAGCTTGTCAGGGATCTATGGCTACACCTTC

d_call: -
clone_size: -
v_call: TRBV12-3/TRBV12-4
j_call: TRBJ1-1
cdr3_aa: CASRLGGSEAFF
cdr3_nt: TGTGCCAGCAGACTTGGCGGGTCTGAAGCTTTCTTT

d_call: TRBD2
clone_size: -
v_call: TRBV5-1
j_call: TRBJ2-3
cdr3_aa: CASSPGTSLSTDTQYF
cdr3_nt: TGCGCCAGCAGCCCGGGGACTAGCCTTAGCACAGATACGCAGTATTTT

d_call: -
clone_size: -
v_call: TRBV4-2
j_call: TRBJ2-1
cdr3_aa: CASSRTTAGTSPNNEQFF
cdr3_nt: TGTGCCAGCAGCAGAACCACGGCCGGGACATCTCCGAACAATGAGCAGTTCTTC

d_call: TRBD1
clone_size: -
v_call: TRBV7-9
j_call: TRBJ1-2
cdr3_aa: CASSLAAGGDYGYTF
cdr3_nt: TGTGCCAGCAGCTTGGCTGCAGGGGGTGACTATGGCTACACCTTC

d_call: TRBD2
clone_size: -
v_call: TRBV4-1
j_call: TRBJ2-7
cdr3_aa: CASSQEGLAGVVEQYF
cdr3_nt: TGCGCCAGCAGCCAAGAGGGGCTAGCGGGAGTGGTCGAGCAGTACTTC

d_call: TRBD1
clone_size: -
v_call: TRBV4-1
j_call: TRBJ2-5
cdr3_aa: CASSLRQGQETQYF
cdr3_nt: TGCGCCAGCAGCTTACGACAGGGGCAAGAGACCCAGTACTTC

d_call: -
clone_size: few
v_call: TRBV5-5
j_call: TRBJ2-3
cdr3_aa: CASSLAGDTQYF
cdr3_nt: TGTGCCAGCAGCTTGGCAGGGGATACGCAGTATTTT

d_call: TRBD2
clone_size: -
v_call: TRBV27
j_call: TRBJ2-1
cdr3_aa: CASSPIGSGDYNEQFF
cdr3_nt: TGTGCCAGCAGTCCCATTGGTAGCGGGGATTACAATGAGCAGTTCTTC

d_call: -
clone_size: -
v_call: TRBV28
j_call: TRBJ1-2
cdr3_aa: CASNLANYGYTF
cdr3_nt: TGTGCCAGCAATCTAGCTAACTATGGCTACACCTTC

d_call: -
clone_size: -
v_call: TRBV5-4
j_call: TRBJ1-1
cdr3_aa: CASSLEWAQNTEAFF
cdr3_nt: TGTGCCAGCAGCTTGGAGTGGGCTCAGAACACTGAAGCTTTCTTT

d_call: TRBD1
clone_size: -
v_call: TRBV28
j_call: TRBJ1-1
cdr3_aa: CASRPGTGGKWGEAFF
cdr3_nt: TGTGCCAGCAGACCCGGGACAGGGGGCAAATGGGGTGAAGCTTTCTTT